The 22 T cell receptor beta chains given below trace back to one sample, sequenced in a study of T cell repertoires in ileal Crohn's disease. Generated by immunoSEQ multiplex PCR, the TCRdb table keeps only in-frame clones and is missing some. The data contain around 6,200 clones, about 85% of them seen just once; the ten biggest clones take up about 15%. The sample taken for sequencing was ileal tissue. The receptors derive from an adult with Crohn's disease.

The chain couples TRBV6-6 to TRBJ1-2; 8 bases align to TRBD1. Losses at the gene ends were 8 bases for V and 5 bases for J; bases not matched to a gene: 4. Looked up from germline, CDR1 is MNHNY and CDR2 is SVGAGI (reference sequence). This CDR3 contains 12 residues. DNA for the CDR3: TGTGCCAGCGGACAGGGACCTTATGGCTACACCTTC. Its translation: CASGQGPYGYTF.

The V call is TRBV4-1, the J call TRBJ1-5; 8 nucleotides align to TRBD1. CDR1 and CDR2 (germline): MGHRA, YSYEKL. The junction had 3 bases not matched to a gene; V was cut back by 1 base and J by 4 bases. The CDR3 consists of 15 residues. Here the CDR3 DNA reads TGCGCCAGCAGCCAAGGGACAGGGTTAAATCAGCCCCAGCATTTT. It specifies CASSQGTGLNQPQHF.

The chain recombines TRBV7-2 with TRBJ2-7, with TRBD2 as a possible D gene (6 bases). The germline V and J ends were trimmed by 5 bases and 6 bases, with 11 bases remaining between them. The CDR3 extends over 12 amino acids. CDR1 and CDR2 from the germline V gene are SGHTA and FQGNSA. CDR3 region: CASSPGLGEQYF. CDR3 sequence (DNA): TGTGCCAGCAGCCCGGGACTGGGCGAGCAGTACTTC.

The CDR3 region is CASSYGGRTEAFF. Written as DNA, the CDR3 is TGTGCCAGCAGTTACGGGGGAAGAACTGAAGCTTTCTTT. The rearrangement links TRBV27 to TRBJ1-1, with TRBD1 as a possible D gene (5 bases). This CDR3 has 13 residues. Germline lookup yields CDR1 MNHEY and CDR2 SMNVEV (reference sequence). V lost 4 bases and J lost 5, with 11 bases in between.

The chain couples TRBV7-2 to TRBJ2-7, with D perhaps matching TRBD2 (6 bases). Per germline, CDR1 SGHTA and CDR2 FQGNSA. This CDR3 comprises 17 residues. Trimming shortened V by 1 base and J by 2 bases, and 18 bases separated the two germline ends. CDR3 loop: CASSLDKGGGVAYEQYF. The CDR3 DNA follows: TGTGCCAGCAGCTTAGATAAGGGTGGCGGGGTAGCCTACGAGCAGTACTTC.

V gene TRBV19 combines with J gene TRBJ2-3, with 15 nucleotides matching TRBD2. The CDR3 extends over 15 amino acids. In germline, CDR1 is LNHDA, CDR2 SQIVND (reference sequence). Trimming at V came to 3 bases and at J to 5 bases, leaving 0 bases not matched to a gene. CDR3 loop: CASSMGLAGGDTQYF. CDR3 DNA: TGTGCCAGTAGTATGGGACTAGCGGGAGGAGATACGCAGTATTTT. Combining the CDR3 with reference TRBV19 and TRBJ2-3 gives the whole variable domain DGGITQSPKYLFRKEGQNVTLSCEQNLNHDAMYWYRQDPGQGLRLIYYSQIVNDFQKGDIAEGYSVSREKKESFPLTVTSAQKNPTAFYLCASSMGLAGGDTQYFGPGTRLTVL.

The rearrangement links TRBV27 to TRBJ2-7; D is unclear. Looked up from germline, CDR1 is MNHEY and CDR2 is SMNVEV (reference sequence). The CDR3 is 12 amino acids. The germline V and J ends were trimmed by 4 bases and 0 bases, with 4 bases remaining between them. CDR3 amino acids: CASSSSSYEQYF. CDR3 sequence (DNA): TGTGCCAGCAGTTCCAGCTCCTACGAGCAGTACTTC.

This clone occurred a few times. V and J are TRBV28 and TRBJ1-1; 8 bases agree with TRBD1. Germline lookup yields CDR1 MDHEN and CDR2 SYDVKM. V lost 6 bases and J lost 5; bases outside the gene matches: 8. The CDR3 runs to 14 residues. The CDR3 bases are TGTGCCAGCAGCCGGACAGGGTTGAGGACTGAAGCTTTCTTT. Its protein is CASSRTGLRTEAFF.

This rearrangement joins TRBV6-1 to TRBJ1-2; 8 bases align to TRBD1. Germline CDR1 and CDR2: MNHNS and SASEGT. The CDR3 totals 14 residues. The trim removed 6 bases at V and 4 bases at J, leaving 7 bases unmatched. This CDR3 is CASRPDRGLYGYTF. CDR3 sequence (DNA): TGTGCCAGCAGACCCGACAGGGGACTCTATGGCTACACCTTC.

The rearrangement joins TRBV9 to TRBJ2-1; 8 bases map to TRBD2. J was trimmed by 10 bases and V by 2 bases; bases with no gene match: 5. CDR3 length: 13 amino acids. Germline-derived CDR1 and CDR2 are SGDLS and YYNGEE. The CDR3 sequence is CASSVGAGVEQFF. The CDR3 DNA reads TGTGCCAGCAGCGTCGGAGCGGGAGTCGAGCAGTTCTTC.

V and J are TRBV27 and TRBJ1-5, with D possibly TRBD1 on 5 matching bases. The CDR3 runs 16 residues. Per germline, CDR1 MNHEY and CDR2 SMNVEV (reference sequence). V was cut by 4 bases and J by 2 bases, with 15 bases left in between. The CDR3 region is CASSSMQGFGNQPQHF. The CDR3 nucleotides are TGTGCCAGCAGTTCTATGCAGGGTTTCGGCAATCAGCCCCAGCATTTT.

This chain connects TRBV19 to TRBJ1-2; the match to TRBD1 covers 10 bases. CDR1 and CDR2 (germline): LNHDA, SQIVND (reference sequence). This CDR3 contains 14 residues. Trimming removed 6 bases from V and 5 bases from J; junction bases left unmatched: 6. This chain's CDR3 is CASRGTGARYGYTF. As DNA, the CDR3 is TGTGCCAGTAGAGGGACAGGGGCTCGGTATGGCTACACCTTC.

The CDR3 DNA is TGTGCCAGCAGCTTTCAAACTGGGAGTAGGTTCTTC. Its protein is CASSFQTGSRFF. The chain employs TRBV7-9 and TRBJ2-1, with a weak D call TRBD2 (5 bases). This CDR3 has 12 residues. The ends were cut back, 3 bases at V and 15 bases at J, with 15 bases in the middle. CDR1 and CDR2 from the germline V gene are SEHNR and FQNEAQ (reference sequence).

With regard to this clone: This CDR3 is also generated by other DNA sequences in the sample. The V and J genes are TRBV7-9 and TRBJ1-1; no firm D call. The V end lost 6 bases, the J end lost 0 bases, and 5 bases lay between the germline ends. In germline, CDR1 is SEHNR, CDR2 FQNEAQ (reference sequence). The CDR3 loop spans 12 amino acids. The CDR3 here is CASRLMNTEAFF. The CDR3, as DNA: TGTGCCAGCAGACTTATGAACACTGAAGCTTTCTTT.

This clone came up a few times. The V gene is TRBV11-2, the J gene TRBJ2-1; 7 bases are shared with TRBD1. V lost 5 bases, J lost 6 bases, and 4 bases stayed unmatched. Per the germline V gene, CDR1 is SGHAT and CDR2 is FQNNGV. CDR3 length: 13 residues. The CDR3 DNA sequence: TGTGCCAGCAGCGTTGGACAGGCCAATGAGCAGTTCTTC. This sequence encodes CASSVGQANEQFF.

V is TRBV18 and J is TRBJ2-5; 11 nucleotides agree with TRBD2. Germline V CDR1 and CDR2: KGHSH, LQKENI. V dropped 1 base and J dropped 5; count of bases not matched to a gene: 6. The CDR3 sequence is 16 residues long. DNA for the CDR3: TGTGCCAGCTCACCACTCCTAGCGGGAGGTCAGGAGACCCAGTACTTC. Residues: CASSPLLAGGQETQYF.

This clone appeared a few times. CDR3 DNA: TGTGCCAGCAGAAGCAGGCCCCTCTACGAGCAGTACTTC. This gives the protein CASRSRPLYEQYF. The chain joins TRBV6-1 to TRBJ2-7, with D unresolved. V lost 6 bases, J lost 3 bases, and 12 bases lay in between. Germline V gene sequence: CDR1 MNHNS, CDR2 SASEGT. CDR3 size: 13 residues.

The chain recombines TRBV2 with TRBJ2-2, with D hard to call. The CDR3 loop spans 13 amino acids. Germline lookup yields CDR1 SNHLY and CDR2 FYNNEI. V was cut by 5 bases and J by 1 base, with 5 bases left in between. CDR3 DNA sequence: TGTGCCAGCAGTCCGGGGAACACCGGGGAGCTGTTTTTT. This translates into CASSPGNTGELFF. Full variable domain (missing parts from reference TRBV2 and TRBJ2-2): EPEVTQTPSHQVTQMGQEVILRCVPISNHLYFYWYRQILGQKVEFLVSFYNNEISEKSEIFDDQFSVERPDGSNFTLKIRSTKLEDSAMYFCASSPGNTGELFFGEGSRLTVL.

The V call is TRBV30, the J call TRBJ2-1; no definite D call. Trimming pared 1 base from V and 4 bases from J, leaving 2 bases between. The CDR3 extends over 11 amino acids. CDR1 is GTSNPN and CDR2 is SVGIG in the germline V gene (reference sequence). CDR3 DNA: TGTGCCTGGAGTGCTTACAATGAGCAGTTCTTC. It specifies CAWSAYNEQFF.

The J gene is TRBJ1-5, the V gene TRBV6-6, with D possibly TRBD1 on 5 matching bases. The CDR3 is 16 residues long. CDR1 and CDR2 from the germline V gene are MNHNY and SVGAGI (reference sequence). Trimming cost V 7 bases and J 0 bases, with 16 bases left between them. CDR3 residues: CASKKRGENSNQPQHF. The CDR3 DNA sequence: TGTGCCAGCAAAAAGCGGGGCGAGAATAGCAATCAGCCCCAGCATTTT.

The chain recombines TRBV2 with TRBJ2-7; TRBD1 might be the D (6 bases). The CDR3 has 14 residues. V lost 6 bases to trimming and J lost 2 bases, with 14 bases between them. CDR1 SNHLY and CDR2 FYNNEI come from the germline V gene. The CDR3 region has the DNA TGTGCCAGCAGCCAGGGACAACCCACCTACGAGCAGTACTTC. Residues: CASSQGQPTYEQYF.

This chain connects TRBV6-1 to TRBJ2-7, with D hard to call. This CDR3 spans 13 amino acids. Trimming left V 4 bases short and J 3 bases short, with 10 bases between. In germline, CDR1 is MNHNS, CDR2 SASEGT. CDR3 protein: CASSASVYYEQYF. CDR3 bases: TGTGCCAGCAGTGCCTCCGTTTACTACGAGCAGTACTTC.